The rows below give T cell receptor beta chains drawn from one sample of a study of human T cells and chemical hapten exposure. TCRdb reprocessed the RACE reads with MiXCR, giving one entry per CDR3 protein. The sample shows 95,000 to 150,000 distinct CDR3 sequences, roughly 14% of them seen only once. This material consisted of whole blood, taken in connection with sensitization to the hapten diphenylcyclopropenone (DPC). The receptors come from a woman aged 18 to 35 with alopecia areata. Some clones in this sample may be carry-over from other donors' samples. Each CDR3 is given with its conserved first and last residue. The listing skips clone size in some rows; elsewhere it reads once, few, many or a size class.

v_gene,abundance,CDR3aa
TRBV6-2/TRBV6-3,NA,CASSWPFPGSNTEAFF
TRBV6-2/TRBV6-3,many,CASSSRTGPDTQYF
TRBV20-1,many,CSARRGSGANVLTF
TRBV6-5,NA,CASRGLGSYEQYF
TRBV24-1,few,CATSDTDRADGYTF
TRBV29-1,few,CSVEVYDRSYGYTF
TRBV12-3/TRBV12-4,many,CASSLTGQSPEAFF
TRBV7-9,NA,CASSRLAGAYNEQFF
TRBV12-3/TRBV12-4,few,CASSLTGGSGYTF
TRBV7-3,NA,CASSLRGGRPDTQYF
TRBV15,few,CATSRGGGTEAFF
TRBV19,NA,CASSPLWGRNEQYF
TRBV28,few,CASSFPNERAGSETQYF
TRBV19,few,CASSRGRVYEQYF
TRBV27,many,CASSPSGKGNTIYF
TRBV7-8,few,CASSLEGGGLNTEAFF
TRBV6-2/TRBV6-3,few,CASSLWGRQASGANVLTF
TRBV7-6,many,CASSLTYPRDRGFADTQYF
TRBV15,NA,CATSSGDRVRGQPQHF
TRBV14,many,CASNRDYGSPLHF
TRBV19,few,CASSPRHTGELFF
TRBV7-2,few,CASSFLADLLGGELFF
TRBV19,NA,CASSTTLRQGGYSPLHF
TRBV30,NA,CAWSSGAGYGYTF
TRBV20-1,NA,CSAWDRGQVTQYF
TRBV20-1,few,CSARVREEYGYTF